The entry below gives a single T cell receptor (beta chain) sequence along with its context. The antigen remains undetermined. This sample is part of a study of graft-versus-host responses after intestinal transplantation. Using immunoSEQ multiplex PCR, the repertoire was profiled, and TCRdb retains in-frame clones only, with some absent. The data contain about 50,000 clones, around nine tenths of them singletons. General study points: Within allografts, high graft-versus-host to host-versus-graft clonal ratios were seen among patients with graft-donor T cell macrochimerism.

This CDR3 region has 15 residues. Germline V gene lookup returns CDR1 MDHEN and CDR2 SYDVKM. V was cut by 7 bases and J by 0 bases, with 15 bases left in between. The chain has TRBV28 and TRBJ1-1; D call uncertain. This clonotype was sampled from a human donor who was the organ donor for an intestinal transplant. Here the sequenced sample was unstimulated CD4+ T cells sorted from spleen or lymph node cells, taken before transplant. The CDR3 here is CASTTAGIMNTEAFF. The CDR3, as DNA: TGTGCCAGCACTACAGCAGGCATCATGAACACTGAAGCTTTCTTT.